These 21 T cell receptor beta chains were all obtained from the same sample, sequenced in a study of blood T cell repertoires in COVID-19. Generated by immunoSEQ multiplex PCR, the TCRdb table keeps only in-frame clones and is missing some. Of approximately 380,000 clones in the sample, 85% to 90% were seen once. The sequenced sample was PBMCs or T cells enriched from blood (not recorded which). The receptors here all came from a woman in her late teens or twenties who had recovered from COVID-19.

The J gene is TRBJ2-7, the V gene TRBV7-8, with TRBD2 matching 9 bases. Unmatched junction bases numbered 8, after V lost 3 bases and J lost 2 bases. This CDR3 has 16 residues. Germline CDR1 reads SGHVS; CDR2 reads FQNEAQ. CDR3 residues: CASSFSSGVITYEQYF. CDR3 in DNA: TGTGCCAGCAGCTTCTCTAGCGGGGTTATTACCTACGAGCAGTACTTC.

The CDR3 DNA reads as TGTGCCAGCAGTGCCGACAGGGGAACCTACGAGCAGTACTTC. It yields the protein CASSADRGTYEQYF. This rearrangement joins TRBV25-1 to TRBJ2-7, with 8 bases aligning to TRBD1. Germline V lookup: CDR1 MGHDK, CDR2 SYGVNS. The V and J ends lost 4 bases and 2 bases, in that order; junction bases with no gene match: 4. CDR3 length equals 14 residues.

The genes are TRBV5-4 and TRBJ1-1, with TRBD1 as a possible D gene (6 bases). The V gene's germline CDR1 is SGHNT and CDR2 YYREEE (reference sequence). CDR3 length: 13 residues. Trimming cost V 10 bases and J 4 bases, with 17 bases left between them. CDR3 sequence: CALRGGFGTEAFF. The DNA of the CDR3 is TGTGCCTTGAGGGGGGGATTTGGCACTGAAGCTTTCTTT.

The chain links TRBV28 to TRBJ2-2, with TRBD1 as a possible D gene (5 bases). Per the germline V gene, CDR1 is MDHEN and CDR2 is SYDVKM. This CDR3 region has 13 residues. With 2 bases removed from V and 5 bases from J, the gap between germline ends came to 6 bases. DNA of the CDR3: TGTGCCAGCAGTTTACGGACAACCGGGGAGCTGTTTTTT. Protein: CASSLRTTGELFF.

V is TRBV28 and J is TRBJ1-5; 8 nucleotides match TRBD1. CDR1 MDHEN and CDR2 SYDVKM come from the germline V gene. The length of the CDR3 is 14 residues. V shed 6 bases, J shed 2 bases, and the junction held 3 bases outside the gene matches. The CDR3 nucleotides are TGTGCCAGCAGCTCGGACAGGGGCAATCAGCCCCAGCATTTT. This gives the protein CASSSDRGNQPQHF.

The chain combines TRBV18 with TRBJ2-4, with D perhaps matching TRBD1 (5 bases). The CDR3 runs to 15 residues. Looked up from germline, CDR1 is KGHSH and CDR2 is LQKENI. V dropped 5 bases and J dropped 2 bases, with 13 bases sitting between them. CDR3 in DNA: TGTGCCAGCTCATCAGGGTCGTTTTCCAAAAACATTCAGTACTTC. Translation gives CASSSGSFSKNIQYF.

The chain employs TRBV4-1 and TRBJ1-5; 8 bases agree with TRBD1. With V trimmed by 0 bases and J by 6 bases, 10 bases remained unmatched. This CDR3 spans 17 amino acids. Germline V gene lookup returns CDR1 MGHRA and CDR2 YSYEKL. This chain's CDR3 is CASSQDQSRGLAQPQHF. The CDR3 nucleotides read TGCGCCAGCAGCCAAGATCAGAGCAGGGGGCTGGCTCAGCCCCAGCATTTT.

The rearrangement uses TRBV6-2 or TRBV6-3 and TRBJ2-3, with 8 bases fitting TRBD1. Trimming cost V 2 bases and J 2 bases; bases outside gene matches: 9. Germline lookup yields CDR1 MNHEY and CDR2 SVGEGT. This CDR3 is 17 amino acids long. This CDR3 is CASSYPTGQGLTDTQYF. The DNA for the CDR3 is TGTGCCAGCAGTTACCCTACAGGACAGGGACTCACAGATACGCAGTATTTT.

Note on this clone: Other DNA sequences in the same sample also yield this CDR3. The V call is TRBV12-3 or TRBV12-4, the J call TRBJ2-5, with D perhaps TRBD2 (5 bases). CDR3 length: 13 residues. Trimming removed 2 bases from V and 2 bases from J, with 6 bases in between. CDR3 amino acids: CASSLRGQETQYF. The CDR3 nucleotides are TGTGCCAGCAGTTTACGGGGACAAGAGACCCAGTACTTC.

The V and J genes are TRBV29-1 and TRBJ1-2; tentatively, D is TRBD1 (6 bases). CDR1 and CDR2 (germline): SQVTM, ANQGSEA. CDR3 size: 13 residues. Trimming took off 5 bases at V and 7 bases at J, with 17 bases between the two ends. The CDR3 spells CSVWGTGTSGYTF. The CDR3 DNA reads TGCAGCGTTTGGGGTACCGGGACAAGTGGCTACACCTTC.

The V and J genes are TRBV4-1 and TRBJ1-4; tentatively, D is TRBD1 (6 bases). Germline CDR1 and CDR2: MGHRA and YSYEKL. There are 15 residues in the CDR3. With 2 bases removed from V and 7 bases from J, the gap between germline ends came to 14 bases. The CDR3 protein is CASSQHRVGGEKLFF. DNA for the CDR3: TGCGCCAGCAGCCAACACAGGGTAGGAGGTGAAAAACTGTTTTTT.

The chain couples TRBV7-2 to TRBJ1-1, with TRBD1 as a possible D gene (6 bases). Trimming left V 1 base short and J 11 bases short, with 17 bases between. This CDR3 is built from 14 residues. CDR1 is SGHTA and CDR2 is FQGNSA in the germline V gene. The CDR3 reads CASSLGLNRVWAFF. For the CDR3, the DNA is TGTGCCAGCAGCTTAGGTTTAAACAGGGTTTGGGCTTTCTTT.

This sequence joins TRBV4-2 and TRBJ1-3; D remains ambiguous. Germline V gene lookup returns CDR1 LGHNA and CDR2 YNFKEQ. V dropped 4 bases and J dropped 4 bases, with 23 bases sitting between them. CDR3 size: 18 residues. In DNA, the CDR3 is TGTGCCAGCAGCCGCGAGCAGCGCCCTAGGCCAGCGGGAAACACCATATATTTT. It yields the protein CASSREQRPRPAGNTIYF.

A word on this clone: The sample carries other DNA sequences with the same CDR3. The V gene is TRBV9, the J gene TRBJ1-2; D not resolved. Germline CDR1 and CDR2: SGDLS and YYNGEE. V was shortened by 0 bases and J by 5 bases, with 5 bases between the two germline ends. The CDR3 extends over 12 amino acids. CDR3 bases: TGTGCCAGCAGCGTAGCCGGTTATGGCTACACCTTC. Its protein product is CASSVAGYGYTF.

J is TRBJ2-7 and V is TRBV4-2, with 9 bases identical to TRBD1. Germline V gene sequence: CDR1 LGHNA, CDR2 YNFKEQ. V dropped 0 bases and J dropped 3; count of bases not matched to a gene: 9. CDR3 length: 17 amino acids. This CDR3 reads CASSQDNLPGQGYEQYF. The DNA of the CDR3 is TGTGCCAGCAGCCAAGATAACTTGCCGGGACAGGGCTACGAGCAGTACTTC.

This chain connects TRBV5-1 to TRBJ2-3, with 12 bases identical to TRBD2. V lost 5 bases to trimming and J lost 1 base; unmatched junction nucleotides: 2. CDR3 length: 15 amino acids. CDR1 and CDR2 (germline): SGHRS, YFSETQ. CDR3 nucleotides: TGCGCCAGCAGGAGGACTAGCGGGGGCACAGATACGCAGTATTTT. This translates into CASRRTSGGTDTQYF.

The V and J genes are TRBV5-1 and TRBJ1-1; D is ambiguous. Between the trimmed V and J ends, which lost 0 bases and 6 bases, there was a span of 6 bases. The length of the CDR3 is 12 residues. CDR1 and CDR2 (germline): SGHRS, YFSETQ. The CDR3 protein is CASSLAFAEAFF. The CDR3 DNA reads TGCGCCAGCAGCTTGGCTTTCGCTGAAGCTTTCTTT.

The DNA of the CDR3 is TGCGCCAGCAGCTTGGGGACTAGCCTTCAAGAGACCCAGTACTTC. It codes for CASSLGTSLQETQYF. The chain combines TRBV5-1 with TRBJ2-5; 8 positions match TRBD2. CDR3 size: 15 residues. Germline loops: CDR1 SGHRS, CDR2 YFSETQ. Unmatched junction bases numbered 3, after V lost 0 bases and J lost 2 bases.

The CDR3 DNA is TGTGCCACCAGCAGGACCCCGGAGGTTAGCACAGATACGCAGTATTTT. Its protein product is CATSRTPEVSTDTQYF. J is TRBJ2-3 and V is TRBV15, with TRBD2 as a possible D gene (5 bases). The CDR3 contains 16 residues. The V end lost 3 bases, the J end lost 0 bases, and 13 bases lay between the germline ends. The V gene's germline CDR1 is LNHNV and CDR2 YYDKDF (reference sequence). The entire variable domain, with the rest obtained from reference TRBV15 and TRBJ2-3, is as follows: DAMVIQNPRYQVTQFGKPVTLSCSQTLNHNVMYWYQQKSSQAPKLLFHYYDKDFNNEADTPDNFQSRRPNTSFCFLDIRSPGLGDTAMYLCATSRTPEVSTDTQYFGPGTRLTVL.

V is TRBV11-2 and J is TRBJ1-3; D gene unclear. The CDR3 runs to 13 residues. Germline V gene sequence: CDR1 SGHAT, CDR2 FQNNGV. Between the trimmed V and J ends, which lost 3 bases and 4 bases, there was a span of 7 bases. CDR3 protein: CASSLGGGNTIYF. In nucleotides, the CDR3 is TGTGCCAGCAGCTTGGGAGGGGGAAACACCATATATTTT.

The V and J genes are TRBV5-4 and TRBJ2-1, with 9 nucleotides matching TRBD1. This CDR3 is 14 amino acids long. The trim removed 4 bases at V and 8 bases at J, leaving 7 bases unmatched. Per germline, CDR1 SGHNT and CDR2 YYREEE (reference sequence). The CDR3 here is CASSLTGGEDEQFF. As DNA, the CDR3 is TGTGCCAGCAGCCTCACAGGGGGCGAGGATGAGCAGTTCTTC.